This TCR beta chain was recovered during a study of identifying expanded T cells in peripheral blood. A remark on this clone: Its antigen remains unknown.

Study findings and constraints: Technical replicates showed around 1.2 changed clones; two weeks roughly 16; four weeks 19.

Healthy donors had no documented immune events, such as infections, while sampled. Per the germline V gene, CDR1 is LNHDA and CDR2 is SQIVND (reference sequence). The CDR3 has 14 amino acids. V lost 5 bases and J 2 bases, leaving 12 bases between the germline ends. Profiled with immunoSEQ multiplex PCR; TCRdb holds only in-frame clones, not every one. This sample has tens of thousands of clones; 70% to 90% occur once, and the top ten carry around 2.8%. This chain uses TRBV19 with TRBJ1-2; unclear D gene. The sequence was obtained from a person aged 18-69 years in good health. Sequenced input: blood. DNA for the CDR3: TGTGCCAGTAGTGTGTCAGGTGCGAACTATGGCTACACCTTC. Residues: CASSVSGANYGYTF.